Listed below are T cell receptor beta chains from one sample, sequenced in a study of radiotherapy plus CTLA-4 blockade in lung cancer. Data came from immunoSEQ multiplex PCR; TCRdb stores just in-frame clones and leaves some out. The sample lists fewer than 90,000 clones, around 83% seen once, with 0.82% in the top ten. The sequencing here drew on peripheral blood, taken from a patient treated with radiotherapy plus ipilimumab. These receptors were taken from a human donor with non-small cell lung cancer who had stable disease on radiotherapy plus ipilimumab. Both conserved end residues are part of each CDR3. D genes are given only for firm matches. Some rows mark clone size as missing; the rest say once, few, many or name a class of expanded clone.

d_call j_call clone_size v_call cdr3_aa cdr3_nt
NA TRBJ2-7 NA TRBV30 CAWSLLGDEQYF TGTGCCTGGAGTCTCCTCGGAGACGAGCAGTACTTC
NA TRBJ1-4 few TRBV25-1 CASSAYPRHEKLFF TGTGCCAGCAGTGCCTACCCCCGGCATGAAAAACTGTTTTTT
TRBD1 TRBJ2-5 NA TRBV5-5 CASSRALRGRGETQYF TGTGCCAGCAGCAGGGCCCTGAGGGGCAGGGGGGAGACCCAGTACTTC
TRBD2 TRBJ2-1 NA TRBV10-2 CASYGLAATTRNEQFF TGCGCCAGCTACGGACTAGCGGCTACCACTAGGAATGAGCAGTTCTTC
TRBD2 TRBJ2-2 NA TRBV5-4 CASSFGPGLAATGELFF TGTGCCAGCAGCTTCGGACCCGGACTAGCGGCTACCGGGGAGCTGTTTTTT
NA TRBJ2-1 NA TRBV23-1 CASPKYNEQFF TGCGCCAGCCCGAAATACAATGAGCAGTTCTTC
NA TRBJ2-3 once TRBV7-3 CASSLAGPTDTQYF TGTGCCAGCAGCTTGGCGGGGCCGACAGATACGCAGTATTTT
NA TRBJ1-3 once TRBV5-1 CASAAATIPGNTIYF TGCGCCAGCGCCGCCGCAACTATACCTGGAAACACCATATATTTT
NA TRBJ1-1 NA TRBV2 CASSEFQGLSTEAFF TGTGCCAGCAGTGAATTTCAGGGGCTGAGCACTGAAGCTTTCTTT
TRBD1 TRBJ1-1 NA TRBV5-4 CASSPRQGENTEAFF TGTGCCAGCAGCCCACGACAGGGAGAGAACACTGAAGCTTTCTTT
NA TRBJ2-2 once TRBV9 CASSVAGVGELFF TGTGCCAGCAGCGTAGCCGGGGTCGGGGAGCTGTTTTTT
NA TRBJ2-6 NA TRBV29-1 CSVEWQSGANVLTF TGCAGCGTGGAGTGGCAATCTGGGGCCAACGTCCTGACTTTC
NA TRBJ1-6 NA TRBV30 CAWIGKGRHNSPLHF TGTGCCTGGATCGGTAAGGGACGGCATAATTCACCCCTCCACTTT
NA TRBJ1-2 few TRBV7-3 CASSPVPGQNYGYTF TGTGCCAGCAGCCCCGTTCCGGGACAAAACTATGGCTACACCTTC
NA TRBJ2-5 NA TRBV19 CASSARSWQETQYF TGTGCCAGTAGTGCCAGGAGCTGGCAAGAGACCCAGTACTTC
TRBD1 TRBJ1-1 NA TRBV7-2 CASSLSPGTAGTEAFF TGTGCCAGCAGCTTATCCCCCGGGACAGCTGGCACTGAAGCTTTCTTT
NA TRBJ1-1 NA TRBV9 CASSSLGMNTEAFF TGTGCCAGCAGCTCACTTGGAATGAACACTGAAGCTTTCTTT
TRBD2 TRBJ2-5 NA TRBV2 CASSSGSPRQETQYF TGTGCCAGTTCAAGCGGGAGCCCCCGCCAAGAGACCCAGTACTTC
NA TRBJ2-1 NA TRBV27 CASSLWNGPREQFF TGTGCCAGCAGTTTATGGAACGGTCCTCGTGAGCAGTTCTTC
NA TRBJ2-1 NA TRBV5-4 CASSLGGSSEQFF TGTGCCAGCAGTTTGGGAGGAAGTAGTGAGCAGTTCTTC
NA TRBJ1-2 NA TRBV19 CASSIRYGYTF TGTGCCAGTAGTATCCGCTATGGCTACACCTTC
NA TRBJ2-7 NA TRBV10-3 CAISESRGGNNEQYF TGTGCCATCAGTGAGTCTAGAGGGGGGAACAACGAGCAGTACTTC
TRBD2 TRBJ2-5 NA TRBV7-2 CASSPAGRGGRETQYF TGTGCCAGCAGTCCCGCGGGACGGGGGGGCAGGGAGACCCAGTACTTC
NA TRBJ1-1 NA TRBV6-5 CASSYLSQVGTEAFF TGTGCCAGCAGTTACCTCTCACAGGTGGGCACTGAAGCTTTCTTT
NA TRBJ1-5 NA TRBV6-5 CASMPTGEGQPQHF TGTGCCAGCATGCCCACGGGCGAAGGTCAGCCCCAGCATTTT
TRBD2 TRBJ2-5 NA TRBV2 CASGGVGVKVPETQYF TGTGCCAGCGGGGGGGTAGGGGTCAAGGTCCCAGAGACCCAGTACTTC
TRBD1 TRBJ1-6 NA TRBV7-2 CASTSRKGAISPLHF TGTGCCAGCACCTCGAGGAAGGGGGCGATTTCACCCCTCCACTTT
TRBD1 TRBJ2-7 few TRBV28 CASSAPGTGSYEQYF TGTGCCAGCAGTGCACCCGGGACAGGGAGCTACGAGCAGTACTTC